Reported below is one T cell receptor (beta chain). Its antigen remains unidentified. The CDR3 has 14 amino acids. The V segment lost 1 base and the J segment 6 bases; nucleotides outside the gene matches: 2. Germline lookup yields CDR1 SGHTA and CDR2 FQGNSA. The sample is drawn from a study of cytomegalovirus exposure and HLA in healthy donors. Study as a whole: There were just under 400 genotyped donors. Of these, roughly 80% fell in the genetic ancestry cluster associated with self-reported Caucasian donors.

PCR amplification relied on 60 Vbeta primers (plus 13 Jbeta primers). Sequenced by immunoSEQ multiplex PCR; TCRdb stores in-frame clones only, minus some. This sample has 95,000 to 150,000 clones, with less than 90% found just once. Regarding the study as a whole: Researchers reported from a later analysis that most CMV-associated TCR beta chains appeared HLA-restricted.

This receptor was identified in a man aged 50 to 59 in good health and CMV-seronegative. The J gene is TRBJ2-3, the V gene TRBV7-2, with 9 bases matching TRBD1. Sample: PBMCs. CDR3 sequence (DNA): TGTGCCAGCAGCTTAGACAGGGGGCAGGATACGCAGTATTTT. Translation: CASSLDRGQDTQYF.